The 15 T cell receptor beta chains below all came from one sample that was sequenced in a study of shared clonotypes between healthy human individuals. The method was immunoSEQ multiplex PCR; TCRdb's version includes in-frame clones alone and lacks a portion of them. Found here are more than 2,000,000 clones, approximately 95% of them singletons; the top ten hold 0.39%. The sample was naive CD4+ T cells from PBMCs. Noted subset: CD45RA+ positively selected. These receptors originate from a man between 18 and 29 years old in good health. Some clones in this sample may be carry-over from other donors' samples.

The chain is built from TRBV29-1 and TRBJ2-1, with D maybe TRBD2 (6 bases). The CDR3 has 14 residues. The ends were cut back, 7 bases at V and 5 bases at J, with 18 bases in the middle. CDR1 and CDR2 (germline): SQVTM, ANQGSEA. In nucleotides, the CDR3 is TGCAGCGCCCAGAGGCTAGCGAGAAACAATGAGCAGTTCTTC. Translation gives CSAQRLARNNEQFF.

V and J are TRBV28 and TRBJ2-7; D might be TRBD1 or TRBD2, each matching 6 bases. The V gene lost 3 bases and the J gene lost 4 bases, with 13 bases spanning the gap. The CDR3 totals 14 residues. The germline gives CDR1 MDHEN, CDR2 SYDVKM. The CDR3, as DNA: TGTGCCAGCAGTTTCGGGGGCGAAAGATACGAGCAGTACTTC. It yields the protein CASSFGGERYEQYF.

This sequence joins TRBV15 and TRBJ1-1; D might be TRBD1 (5 bases). V dropped 3 bases and J dropped 3 bases, with 8 bases sitting between them. The CDR3 has 13 amino acids. Germline CDR1 and CDR2: LNHNV and YYDKDF (reference sequence). The CDR3: CATSSGADTEAFF. CDR3 DNA: TGTGCCACCAGCAGTGGGGCAGACACTGAAGCTTTCTTT.

The V gene is TRBV5-1, the J gene TRBJ1-2; a possible D gene is TRBD1 (6 bases). The CDR3 has 14 amino acids. Trimming shortened V by 4 bases and J by 4 bases, and 14 bases separated the two germline ends. Germline CDR1 is SGHRS and CDR2 is YFSETQ. The CDR3 sequence: CASSLEGGSYGYTF. The CDR3 DNA is TGCGCCAGCAGCCTGGAGGGGGGCAGCTATGGCTACACCTTC.

In this sample, this clone turned up once. This sequence joins TRBV7-3 and TRBJ2-2; D gene uncertain. The V end was cut by 0 bases, the J end by 6 bases, with 8 bases between. The V gene's germline CDR1 is SGHTA and CDR2 FQGTGA. This CDR3 has 14 residues. CDR3 in DNA: TGTGCCAGCAGCTTAACGATAGGCGCCGGGGAGCTGTTTTTT. As protein: CASSLTIGAGELFF.

This chain connects TRBV28 to TRBJ2-1; 10 bases line up with TRBD1. The V gene end was trimmed by 6 bases and the J gene end by 3 bases; junction bases not matched to a gene: 8. This CDR3 has 16 amino acids. CDR1 and CDR2 from the germline V gene are MDHEN and SYDVKM. Here the CDR3 reads CASRQGTGDNYNEQFF. Written as DNA, the CDR3 is TGTGCCAGCAGGCAGGGGACAGGGGACAACTACAATGAGCAGTTCTTC.

DNA for the CDR3: TGTGCCAGCAGAACCGCCGGGACAGGTGAATACGAGCAGTACTTC. This translates into CASRTAGTGEYEQYF. V and J are TRBV6-6 and TRBJ2-7, with 8 bases identical to TRBD1. V lost 6 bases, J lost 4 bases, and 11 bases stayed unmatched. The germline V gene encodes CDR1 MNHNY and CDR2 SVGAGI (reference sequence). The CDR3 length is 15 residues.

In this sample, this clone turned up once. The CDR3 protein is CASTGAGTPRSEQFF. As DNA, the CDR3 is TGTGCCAGCACCGGCGCCGGGACCCCTAGATCGGAGCAGTTCTTC. This chain joins TRBV28 and TRBJ2-1; TRBD1 or TRBD2 may be the D gene (5 bases each). The CDR3 sequence is 15 residues long. With 7 bases removed from V and 10 bases from J, the gap between germline ends came to 23 bases. From germline, CDR1 is MDHEN and CDR2 SYDVKM.

V gene TRBV7-3 combines with J gene TRBJ2-2; D is unresolved. Looked up from germline, CDR1 is SGHTA and CDR2 is FQGTGA. Trimming removed 3 bases from V and 0 bases from J, with 14 bases in between. The CDR3 contains 17 residues. The CDR3 sequence is CASSLDPRQTNTGELFF. The CDR3, as DNA: TGTGCCAGCAGCTTGGACCCACGGCAGACGAACACCGGGGAGCTGTTTTTT.

Points on this clone: Other DNA sequences in this specimen translate into the identical CDR3. The chain carries TRBV5-6 and TRBJ2-7, with 7 bases identical to TRBD2. V lost 4 bases and J lost 3; bases outside the gene matches: 4. The CDR3 extends over 13 amino acids. Germline V CDR1 and CDR2: SGHDT, YYEEEE. Here the CDR3 reads CASSPGRLYEQYF. CDR3 nucleotide sequence: TGTGCCAGCAGCCCCGGGAGGCTCTACGAGCAGTACTTC.

This clone was observed a single time. The chain has TRBV6-1 and TRBJ1-4, with TRBD1 matching over 8 bases. The V gene end was trimmed by 6 bases and the J gene end by 8 bases; junction bases not matched to a gene: 11. CDR3 length: 15 amino acids. Germline V gene data show CDR1 as MNHNS and CDR2 as SASEGT. The CDR3 DNA is TGTGCCAGCAGCCCCCCAGGGGGCTCAAGGGAAAAACTGTTTTTT. This translates into CASSPPGGSREKLFF.

This clone was detected once. This specimen includes other DNA sequences encoding the same CDR3. The chain uses TRBV15 and TRBJ2-7; TRBD1 matches 8 bases. Trimming cost V 3 bases and J 2 bases; bases outside gene matches: 3. Germline V CDR1 and CDR2: LNHNV, YYDKDF (reference sequence). The CDR3 is made up of 14 amino acids. CDR3 sequence (DNA): TGTGCCACCAGCAGCCGACAGGGGCCCTACGAGCAGTACTTC. It is translated as CATSSRQGPYEQYF.

The J gene is TRBJ2-1, the V gene TRBV18, with a possible D match to TRBD1 (6 bases). The CDR3 totals 13 residues. V gave up 3 bases and J gave up 10 bases, with 13 bases separating them. CDR1 is KGHSH and CDR2 is LQKENI in the germline V gene. CDR3 DNA: TGTGCCAGCTCACCTTTACCCCAGGGGGAGCAGTTCTTC. Protein sequence: CASSPLPQGEQFF.

This sequence joins TRBV5-4 and TRBJ2-7, with TRBD1 identical over 9 bases. This CDR3 comprises 17 residues. The trim removed 5 bases at V and 3 bases at J, leaving 15 bases unmatched. The germline V gene encodes CDR1 SGHNT and CDR2 YYREEE (reference sequence). CDR3 residues: CASRKQGAGGVLYEQYF. CDR3 bases: TGTGCCAGCAGGAAACAGGGGGCGGGCGGGGTGCTCTACGAGCAGTACTTC.

This clone was observed a single time. The genes are TRBV29-1 and TRBJ2-1; possible D gene TRBD2, 7 bases. CDR3 length: 13 amino acids. Trimming removed 4 bases at V and 8 bases at J, with 15 bases between. Germline-derived CDR1 and CDR2 are SQVTM and ANQGSEA. The CDR3: CSVGRAGAYEQFF. The CDR3 coding sequence is TGCAGCGTTGGGCGGGCGGGGGCATATGAGCAGTTCTTC.